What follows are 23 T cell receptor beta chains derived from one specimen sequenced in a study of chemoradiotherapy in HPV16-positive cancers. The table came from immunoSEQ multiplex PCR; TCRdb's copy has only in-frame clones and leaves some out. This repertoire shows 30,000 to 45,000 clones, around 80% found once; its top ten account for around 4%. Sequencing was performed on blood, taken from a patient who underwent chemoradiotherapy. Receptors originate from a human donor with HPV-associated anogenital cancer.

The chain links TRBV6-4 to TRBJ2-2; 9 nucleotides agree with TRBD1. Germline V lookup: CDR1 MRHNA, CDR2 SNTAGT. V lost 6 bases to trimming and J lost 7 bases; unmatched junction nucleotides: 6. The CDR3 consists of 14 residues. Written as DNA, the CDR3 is TGTGCCAGCAGAGCACAGGGGGCGGACGGGGAGCTGTTTTTT. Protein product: CASRAQGADGELFF.

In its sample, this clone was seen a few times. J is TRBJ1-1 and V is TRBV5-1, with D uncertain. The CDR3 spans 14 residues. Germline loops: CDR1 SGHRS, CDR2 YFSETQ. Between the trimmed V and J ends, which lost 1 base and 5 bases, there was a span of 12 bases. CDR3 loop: CASSLSARLTEAFF. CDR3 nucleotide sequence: TGCGCCAGCAGCTTGTCCGCCAGACTTACTGAAGCTTTCTTT.

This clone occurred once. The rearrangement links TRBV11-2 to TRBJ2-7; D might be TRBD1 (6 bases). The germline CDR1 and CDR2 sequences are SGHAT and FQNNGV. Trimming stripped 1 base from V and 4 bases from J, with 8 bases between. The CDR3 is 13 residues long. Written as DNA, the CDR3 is TGTGCCAGCAGCTTAGGCAGGGGTTACGAGCAGTACTTC. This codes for CASSLGRGYEQYF. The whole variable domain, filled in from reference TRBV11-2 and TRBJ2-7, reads EAGVAQSPRYKIIEKRQSVAFWCNPISGHATLYWYQQILGQGPKLLIQFQNNGVVDDSQLPKDRFSAERLKGVDSTLKIQPAKLEDSAVYLCASSLGRGYEQYFGPGTRLTVT.

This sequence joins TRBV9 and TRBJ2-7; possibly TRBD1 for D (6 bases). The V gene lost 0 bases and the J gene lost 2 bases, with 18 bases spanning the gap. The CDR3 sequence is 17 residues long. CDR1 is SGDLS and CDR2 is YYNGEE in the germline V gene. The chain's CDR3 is CASSVAPGEKSAYEQYF. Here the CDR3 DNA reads TGTGCCAGCAGCGTAGCTCCAGGGGAGAAAAGTGCCTACGAGCAGTACTTC.

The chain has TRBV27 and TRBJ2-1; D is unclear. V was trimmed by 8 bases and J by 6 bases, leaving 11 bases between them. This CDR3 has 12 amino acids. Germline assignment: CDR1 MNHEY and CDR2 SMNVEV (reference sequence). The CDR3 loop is CASGGSFNEQFF. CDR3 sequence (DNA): TGTGCCAGCGGTGGTTCTTTCAATGAGCAGTTCTTC.

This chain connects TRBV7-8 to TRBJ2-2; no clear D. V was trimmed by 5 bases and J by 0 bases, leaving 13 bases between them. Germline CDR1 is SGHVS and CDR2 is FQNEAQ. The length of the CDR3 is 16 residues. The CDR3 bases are TGTGCCAGCAGCCCGCCGTTGGCCACGAACACCGGGGAGCTGTTTTTT. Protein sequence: CASSPPLATNTGELFF.

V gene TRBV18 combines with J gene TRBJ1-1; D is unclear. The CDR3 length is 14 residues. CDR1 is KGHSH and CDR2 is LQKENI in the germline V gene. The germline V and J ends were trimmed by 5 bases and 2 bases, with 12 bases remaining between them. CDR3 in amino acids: CASSRTQLNTEAFF. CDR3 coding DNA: TGTGCCAGCTCAAGAACACAGCTTAACACTGAAGCTTTCTTT.

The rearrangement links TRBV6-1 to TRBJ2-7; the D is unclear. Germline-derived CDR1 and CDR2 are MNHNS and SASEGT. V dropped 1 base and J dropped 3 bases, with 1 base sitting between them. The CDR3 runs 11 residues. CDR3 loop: CASSEGYEQYF. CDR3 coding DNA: TGTGCCAGCAGTGAAGGCTACGAGCAGTACTTC.

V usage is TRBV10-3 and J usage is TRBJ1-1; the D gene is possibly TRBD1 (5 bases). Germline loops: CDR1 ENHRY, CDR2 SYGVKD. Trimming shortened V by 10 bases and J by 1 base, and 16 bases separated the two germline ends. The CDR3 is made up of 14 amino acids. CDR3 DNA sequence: TGTGCCACGTGGGACCCTACTAAGAACACTGAAGCTTTCTTT. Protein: CATWDPTKNTEAFF.

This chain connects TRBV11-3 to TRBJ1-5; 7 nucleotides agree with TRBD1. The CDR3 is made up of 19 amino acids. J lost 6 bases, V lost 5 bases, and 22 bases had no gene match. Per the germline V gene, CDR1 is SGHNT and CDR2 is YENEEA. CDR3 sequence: CASSDQLYAPQGSFQPQHF. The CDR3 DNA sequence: TGTGCCAGCAGCGACCAATTATACGCGCCACAGGGGTCGTTTCAGCCCCAGCATTTT.

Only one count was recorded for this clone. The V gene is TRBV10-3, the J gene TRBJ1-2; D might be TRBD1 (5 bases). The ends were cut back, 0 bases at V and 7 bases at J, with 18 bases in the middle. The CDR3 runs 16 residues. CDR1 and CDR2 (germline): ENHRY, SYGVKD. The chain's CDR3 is CAISESGRGVDSGYTF. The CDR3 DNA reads TGTGCCATCAGTGAGTCGGGACGGGGAGTCGACTCTGGCTACACCTTC.

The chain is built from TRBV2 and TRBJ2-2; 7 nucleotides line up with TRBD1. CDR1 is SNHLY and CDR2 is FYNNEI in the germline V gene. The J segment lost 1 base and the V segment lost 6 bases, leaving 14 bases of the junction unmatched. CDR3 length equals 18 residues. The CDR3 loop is CASSEPLQTGWNTGELFF. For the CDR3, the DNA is TGTGCCAGCAGCGAACCTCTCCAGACAGGGTGGAACACCGGGGAGCTGTTTTTT.

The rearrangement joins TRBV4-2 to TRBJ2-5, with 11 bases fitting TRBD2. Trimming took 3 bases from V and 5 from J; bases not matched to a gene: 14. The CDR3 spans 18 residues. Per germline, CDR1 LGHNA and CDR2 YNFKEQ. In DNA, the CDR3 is TGTGCCAGCAGCCAGGCCGGGGGTAGCGGGGGGGCCGGGGAGACCCAGTACTTC. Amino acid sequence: CASSQAGGSGGAGETQYF.

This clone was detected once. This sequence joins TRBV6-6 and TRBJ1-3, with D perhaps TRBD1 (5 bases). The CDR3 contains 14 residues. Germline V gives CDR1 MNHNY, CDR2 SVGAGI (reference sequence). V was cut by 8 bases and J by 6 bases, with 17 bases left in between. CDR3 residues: CASFLGGTLNTIYF. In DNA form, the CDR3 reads TGTGCCAGCTTCTTGGGGGGGACCTTAAACACCATATATTTT.

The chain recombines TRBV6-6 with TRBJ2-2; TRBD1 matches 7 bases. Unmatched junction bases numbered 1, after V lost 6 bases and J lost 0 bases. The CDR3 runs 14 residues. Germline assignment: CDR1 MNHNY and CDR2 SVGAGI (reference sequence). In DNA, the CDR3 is TGTGCCAGCAGGGACAGGTCGAACACCGGGGAGCTGTTTTTT. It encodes CASRDRSNTGELFF.

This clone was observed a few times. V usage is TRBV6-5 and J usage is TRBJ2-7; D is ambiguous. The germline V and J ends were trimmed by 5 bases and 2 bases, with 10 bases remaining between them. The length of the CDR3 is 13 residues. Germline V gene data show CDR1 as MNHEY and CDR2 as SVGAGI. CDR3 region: CASSLFPAYEQYF. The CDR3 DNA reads TGTGCCAGCAGTCTCTTCCCTGCCTACGAGCAGTACTTC.

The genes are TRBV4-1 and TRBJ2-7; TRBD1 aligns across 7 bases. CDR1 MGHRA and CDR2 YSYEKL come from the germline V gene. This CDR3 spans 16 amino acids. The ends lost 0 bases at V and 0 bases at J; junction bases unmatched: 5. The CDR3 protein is CASSQDQGTASYEQYF. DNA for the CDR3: TGCGCCAGCAGCCAAGATCAAGGGACAGCCTCCTACGAGCAGTACTTC.

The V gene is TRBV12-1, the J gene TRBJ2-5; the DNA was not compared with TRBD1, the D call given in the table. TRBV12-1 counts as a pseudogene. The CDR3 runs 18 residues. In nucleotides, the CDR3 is TGTGCCAGCAGCCCGGGGACATGGACCGGGCGGTTCCAAGAGACCCAGTACTTC. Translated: CASSPGTWTGRFQETQYF.

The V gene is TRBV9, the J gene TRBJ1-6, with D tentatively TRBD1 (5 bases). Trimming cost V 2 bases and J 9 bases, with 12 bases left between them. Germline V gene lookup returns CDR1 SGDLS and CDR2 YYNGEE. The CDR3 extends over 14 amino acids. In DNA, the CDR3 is TGTGCCAGCAGCGTCGGCAGGGACCGTTCACCCCTCCACTTT. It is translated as CASSVGRDRSPLHF.

The CDR3: CASSARDSYQPQHF. The CDR3, as DNA: TGTGCCAGCTCAGCCCGGGACAGTTATCAGCCCCAGCATTTT. The V gene is TRBV18, the J gene TRBJ1-5; 7 positions agree with TRBD1. V was clipped by 5 bases and J by 5 bases; unmatched bases: 6. CDR1 KGHSH and CDR2 LQKENI come from the germline V gene. The CDR3 runs to 14 residues.

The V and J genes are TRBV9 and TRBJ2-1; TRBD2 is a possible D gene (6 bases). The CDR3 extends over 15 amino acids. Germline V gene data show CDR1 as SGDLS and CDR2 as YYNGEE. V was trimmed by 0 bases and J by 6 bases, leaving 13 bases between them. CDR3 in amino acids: CASSVVGGVVNEQFF. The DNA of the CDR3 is TGTGCCAGCAGCGTAGTTGGCGGGGTTGTCAATGAGCAGTTCTTC.

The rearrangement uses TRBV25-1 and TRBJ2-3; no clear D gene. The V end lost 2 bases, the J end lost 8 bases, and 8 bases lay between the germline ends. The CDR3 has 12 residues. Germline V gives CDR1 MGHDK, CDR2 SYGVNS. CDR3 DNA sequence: TGTGCCAGCAGTGAACGTTTGGGTACGCAGTATTTT. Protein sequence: CASSERLGTQYF. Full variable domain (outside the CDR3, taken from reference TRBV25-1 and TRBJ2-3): EADIYQTPRYLVIGTGKKITLECSQTMGHDKMYWYQQDPGMELHLIHYSYGVNSTEKGDLSSESTVSRIRTEHFPLTLESARPSHTSQYLCASSERLGTQYFGPGTRLTVL.

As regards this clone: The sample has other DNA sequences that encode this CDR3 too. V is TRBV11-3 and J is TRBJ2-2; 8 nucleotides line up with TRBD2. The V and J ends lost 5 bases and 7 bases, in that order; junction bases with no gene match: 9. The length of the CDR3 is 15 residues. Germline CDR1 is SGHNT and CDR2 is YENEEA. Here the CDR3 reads CASSPGAGEGGELFF. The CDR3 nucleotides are TGTGCCAGCAGCCCGGGAGCGGGGGAGGGCGGGGAGCTGTTTTTT. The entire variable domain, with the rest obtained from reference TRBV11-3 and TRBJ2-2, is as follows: EAGVVQSPRYKIIEKKQPVAFWCNPISGHNTLYWYLQNLGQGPELLIRYENEEAVDDSQLPKDRFSAERLKGVDSTLKIQPAELGDSAVYLCASSPGAGEGGELFFGEGSRLTVL.